The TCR beta chain under discussion was sequenced for a study of technical replicates of blood from several donors. The V gene's germline CDR1 is SQVTM and CDR2 ANQGSEA. With V trimmed by 7 bases and J by 8 bases, 17 bases remained unmatched. This CDR3 spans 15 amino acids. Generated by immunoSEQ multiplex PCR, the TCRdb table keeps only in-frame clones and is missing some. The sample lists tens of thousands of clones, approximately 86% occurring once. Source material: PBMCs. This clonotype originated in a human donor in good health. Some clones in this sample may be carry-over from other donors' samples. The V and J genes are TRBV29-1 and TRBJ2-4, with 7 bases matching TRBD1. The CDR3 region is CSGGEWAGGVYIQYF. The CDR3 DNA sequence: TGCAGCGGGGGAGAATGGGCAGGGGGAGTGTACATTCAGTACTTC.